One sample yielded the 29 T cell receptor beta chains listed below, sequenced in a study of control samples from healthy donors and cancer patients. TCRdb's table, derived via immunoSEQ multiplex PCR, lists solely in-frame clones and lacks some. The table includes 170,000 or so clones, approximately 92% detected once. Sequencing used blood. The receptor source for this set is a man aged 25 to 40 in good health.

The CDR3 DNA reads TGTGCCTGGAGTCCCGGACTGGTCAATCAGCCCCAGCATTTT. This translates into CAWSPGLVNQPQHF. The chain joins TRBV30 to TRBJ1-5, with D hard to call. Germline V gives CDR1 GTSNPN, CDR2 SVGIG (reference sequence). V gave up 2 bases and J gave up 3 bases, with 11 bases separating them. There are 14 residues in the CDR3.

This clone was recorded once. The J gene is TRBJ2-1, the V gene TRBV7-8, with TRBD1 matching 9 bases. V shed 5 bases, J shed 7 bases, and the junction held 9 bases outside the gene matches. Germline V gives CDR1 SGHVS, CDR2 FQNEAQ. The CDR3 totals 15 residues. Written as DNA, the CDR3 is TGTGCCAGCAGCCGAGGGACAGGGCTTGGGAATGAGCAGTTCTTC. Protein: CASSRGTGLGNEQFF. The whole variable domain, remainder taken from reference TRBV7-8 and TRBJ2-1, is GAGVSQSPRYKVAKRGQDVALRCDPISGHVSLFWYQQALGQGPEFLTYFQNEAQLDKSGLPSDRFFAERPEGSVSTLKIQRTQQEDSAVYLCASSRGTGLGNEQFFGPGTRLTVL.

CDR3 in DNA: TGTGCCATCAGTGCGTCAGGACTAGCGGCGTCCAATGAGCAGTTCTTC. Translating gives CAISASGLAASNEQFF. This chain joins TRBV10-3 and TRBJ2-1; 10 nucleotides match TRBD2. V lost 4 bases to trimming and J lost 6 bases; unmatched junction nucleotides: 9. The length of the CDR3 is 16 residues. CDR1 and CDR2 from the germline V gene are ENHRY and SYGVKD.

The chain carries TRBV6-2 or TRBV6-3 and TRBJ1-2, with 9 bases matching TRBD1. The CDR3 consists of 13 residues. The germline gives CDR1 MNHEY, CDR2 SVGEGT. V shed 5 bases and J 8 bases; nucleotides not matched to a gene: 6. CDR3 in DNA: TGTGCCAGCAGTCCCGGGACAGGGAGCGGCTACACCTTC. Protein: CASSPGTGSGYTF.

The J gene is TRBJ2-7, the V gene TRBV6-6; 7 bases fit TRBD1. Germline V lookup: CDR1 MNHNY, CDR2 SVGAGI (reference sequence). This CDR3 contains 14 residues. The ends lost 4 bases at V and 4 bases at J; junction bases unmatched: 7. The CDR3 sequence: CASSSADRAYEQYF. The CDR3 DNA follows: TGTGCCAGCAGTTCGGCCGACAGGGCTTACGAGCAGTACTTC.

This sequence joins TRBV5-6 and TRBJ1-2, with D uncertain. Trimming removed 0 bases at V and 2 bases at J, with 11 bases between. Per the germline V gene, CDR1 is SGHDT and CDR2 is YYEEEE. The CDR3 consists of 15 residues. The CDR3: CASSLEGRPNYGYTF. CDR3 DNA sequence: TGTGCCAGCAGCTTGGAAGGCAGGCCGAACTATGGCTACACCTTC.

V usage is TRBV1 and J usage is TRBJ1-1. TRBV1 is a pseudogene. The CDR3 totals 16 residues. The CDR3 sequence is CTSSQGRWGRRTEAFF. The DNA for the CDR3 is TGCACCAGCAGCCAAGGTCGTTGGGGGAGGCGCACTGAAGCTTTCTTT.

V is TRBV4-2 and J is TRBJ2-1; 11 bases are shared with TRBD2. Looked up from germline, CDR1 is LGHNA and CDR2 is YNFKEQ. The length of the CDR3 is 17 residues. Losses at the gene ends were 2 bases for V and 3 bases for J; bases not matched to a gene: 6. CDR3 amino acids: CASSQRLAGLNYNEQFF. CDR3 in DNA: TGTGCCAGCAGCCAAAGACTAGCGGGATTGAACTACAATGAGCAGTTCTTC.

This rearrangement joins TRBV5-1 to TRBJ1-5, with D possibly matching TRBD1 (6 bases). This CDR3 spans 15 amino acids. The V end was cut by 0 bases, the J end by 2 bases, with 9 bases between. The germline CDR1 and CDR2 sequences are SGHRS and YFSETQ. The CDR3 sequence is CASSLAGAGNQPQHF. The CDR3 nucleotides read TGCGCCAGCAGCTTGGCGGGGGCGGGCAATCAGCCCCAGCATTTT.

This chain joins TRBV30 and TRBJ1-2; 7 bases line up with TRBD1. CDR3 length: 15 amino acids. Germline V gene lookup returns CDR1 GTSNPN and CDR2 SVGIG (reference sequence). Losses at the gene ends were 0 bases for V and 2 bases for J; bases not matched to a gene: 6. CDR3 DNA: TGTGCCTGGAGTGTGGTCGACAGGGTGAACTATGGCTACACCTTC. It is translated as CAWSVVDRVNYGYTF.

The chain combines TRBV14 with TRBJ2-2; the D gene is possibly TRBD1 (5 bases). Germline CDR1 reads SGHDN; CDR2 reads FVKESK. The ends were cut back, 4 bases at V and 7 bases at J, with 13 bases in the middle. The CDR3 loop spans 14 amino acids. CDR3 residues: CASSPLGHGGELFF. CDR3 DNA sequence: TGTGCCAGCAGCCCTTTGGGGCACGGCGGGGAGCTGTTTTTT.

The CDR3 protein is CASRGWTQETQYF. The CDR3 region has the DNA TGTGCCAGCAGGGGTTGGACACAAGAGACCCAGTACTTC. The genes are TRBV3-1 (or the pseudogene TRBV3-2) and TRBJ2-5; TRBD1 might be the D (5 bases). Trimming cost V 6 bases and J 2 bases, with 10 bases left between them. Germline V gene data show CDR1 as LGHDT and CDR2 as YNNKEL (reference sequence). The CDR3 spans 13 residues.

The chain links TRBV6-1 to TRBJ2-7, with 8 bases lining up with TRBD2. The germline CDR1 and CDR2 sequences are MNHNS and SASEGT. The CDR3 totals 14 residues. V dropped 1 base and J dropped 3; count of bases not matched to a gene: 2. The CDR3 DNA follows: TGTGCCAGCAGTGAAGTACTAGCGGTCTACGAGCAGTACTTC. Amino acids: CASSEVLAVYEQYF.

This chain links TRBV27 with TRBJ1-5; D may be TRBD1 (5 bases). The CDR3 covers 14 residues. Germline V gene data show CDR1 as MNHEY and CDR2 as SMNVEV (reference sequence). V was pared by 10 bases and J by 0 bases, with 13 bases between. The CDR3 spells CATPRGDSNQPQHF. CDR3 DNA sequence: TGTGCCACCCCCCGGGGGGATAGCAATCAGCCCCAGCATTTT.

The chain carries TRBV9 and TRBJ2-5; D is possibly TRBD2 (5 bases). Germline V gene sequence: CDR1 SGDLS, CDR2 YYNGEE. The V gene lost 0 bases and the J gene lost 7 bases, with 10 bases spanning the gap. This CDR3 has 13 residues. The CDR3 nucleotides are TGTGCCAGCAGCGTAGACGGGGAAGGGACCCAGTACTTC. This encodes CASSVDGEGTQYF. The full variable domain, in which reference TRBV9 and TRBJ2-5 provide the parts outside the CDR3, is DSGVTQTPKHLITATGQRVTLRCSPRSGDLSVYWYQQSLDQGLQFLIQYYNGEERAKGNILERFSAQQFPDLHSELNLSSLELGDSALYFCASSVDGEGTQYFGPGTRLLVL.

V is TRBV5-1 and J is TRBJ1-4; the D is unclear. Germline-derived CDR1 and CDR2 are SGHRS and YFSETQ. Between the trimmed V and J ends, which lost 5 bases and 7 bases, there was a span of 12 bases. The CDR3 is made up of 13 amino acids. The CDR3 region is CASSRSRSEKLFF. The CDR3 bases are TGCGCCAGCAGTCGGTCCCGAAGTGAAAAACTGTTTTTT.

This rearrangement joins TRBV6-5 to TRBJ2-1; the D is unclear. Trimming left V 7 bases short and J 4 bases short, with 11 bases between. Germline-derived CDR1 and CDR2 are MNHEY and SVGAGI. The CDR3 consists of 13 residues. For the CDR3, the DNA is TGTGCCAGCATTAGGGTAGAGTACAATGAGCAGTTCTTC. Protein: CASIRVEYNEQFF.

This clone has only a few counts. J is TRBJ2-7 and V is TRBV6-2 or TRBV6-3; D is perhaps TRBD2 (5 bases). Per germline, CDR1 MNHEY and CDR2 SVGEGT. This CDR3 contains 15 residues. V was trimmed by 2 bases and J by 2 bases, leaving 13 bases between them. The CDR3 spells CASSYGLDGAYEQYF. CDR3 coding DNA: TGTGCCAGCAGTTACGGATTGGACGGGGCCTACGAGCAGTACTTC.

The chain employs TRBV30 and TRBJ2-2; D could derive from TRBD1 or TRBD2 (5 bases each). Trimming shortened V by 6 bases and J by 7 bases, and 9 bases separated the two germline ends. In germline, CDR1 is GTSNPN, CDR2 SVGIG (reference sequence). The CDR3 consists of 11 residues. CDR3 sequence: CACPRGGELFF. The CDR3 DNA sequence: TGTGCCTGTCCGAGGGGCGGGGAGCTGTTTTTT. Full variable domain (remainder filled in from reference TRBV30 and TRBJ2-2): SQTIHQWPATLVQPVGSPLSLECTVEGTSNPNLYWYRQAAGRGLQLLFYSVGIGQISSEVPQNLSASRPQDRQFILSSKKLLLSDSGFYLCACPRGGELFFGEGSRLTVL.

The CDR3 loop is CASRKVAGGYEQYF. CDR3 coding DNA: TGTGCCAGCAGGAAAGTAGCGGGAGGCTACGAGCAGTACTTC. V and J are TRBV6-5 and TRBJ2-7; 10 nucleotides align to TRBD2. V shed 6 bases and J 3 bases; nucleotides not matched to a gene: 5. Germline values: CDR1 MNHEY, CDR2 SVGAGI. The CDR3 is 14 amino acids.

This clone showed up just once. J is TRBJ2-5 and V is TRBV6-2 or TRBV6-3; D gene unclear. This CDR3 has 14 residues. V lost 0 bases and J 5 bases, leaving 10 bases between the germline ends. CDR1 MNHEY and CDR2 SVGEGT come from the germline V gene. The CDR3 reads CASSYSSRRETQYF. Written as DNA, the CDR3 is TGTGCCAGCAGTTACTCGAGTCGCCGGGAGACCCAGTACTTC.

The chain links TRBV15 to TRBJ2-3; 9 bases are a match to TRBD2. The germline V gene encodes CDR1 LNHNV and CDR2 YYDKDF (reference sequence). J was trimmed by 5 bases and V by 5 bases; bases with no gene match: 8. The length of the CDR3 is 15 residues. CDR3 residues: CATSVLAGVQDTQYF. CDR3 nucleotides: TGTGCCACCAGCGTGTTAGCGGGAGTTCAAGATACGCAGTATTTT.

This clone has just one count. In DNA, the CDR3 is TGCGCCAGCAGCTTGGCGGGGGCCTTCAATGAGCAGTTCTTC. Translating gives CASSLAGAFNEQFF. This chain connects TRBV5-1 to TRBJ2-1; either TRBD1 or TRBD2 may fit D (6 bases each). CDR3 length equals 14 residues. Germline V gives CDR1 SGHRS, CDR2 YFSETQ. V lost 0 bases and J lost 6, with 10 bases in between. Supplemented by reference TRBV5-1 and TRBJ2-1, the full variable domain reads KAGVTQTPRYLIKTRGQQVTLSCSPISGHRSVSWYQQTPGQGLQFLFEYFSETQRNKGNFPGRFSGRQFSNSRSEMNVSTLELGDSALYLCASSLAGAFNEQFFGPGTRLTVL.

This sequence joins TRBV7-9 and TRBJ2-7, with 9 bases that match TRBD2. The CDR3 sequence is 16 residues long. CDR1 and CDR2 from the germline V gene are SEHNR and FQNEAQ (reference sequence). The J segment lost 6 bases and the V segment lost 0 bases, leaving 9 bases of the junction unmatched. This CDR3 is CASSLARAGGPAEQYF. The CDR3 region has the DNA TGTGCCAGCAGCTTAGCGAGGGCGGGGGGGCCGGCCGAGCAGTACTTC.

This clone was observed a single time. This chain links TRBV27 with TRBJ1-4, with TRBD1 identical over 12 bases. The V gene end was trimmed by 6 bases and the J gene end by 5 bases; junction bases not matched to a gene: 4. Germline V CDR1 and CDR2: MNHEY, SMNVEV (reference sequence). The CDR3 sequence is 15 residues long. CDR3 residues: CASRGTGGINEKLFF. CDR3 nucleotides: TGTGCCAGCAGGGGGACAGGGGGCATAAATGAAAAACTGTTTTTT.

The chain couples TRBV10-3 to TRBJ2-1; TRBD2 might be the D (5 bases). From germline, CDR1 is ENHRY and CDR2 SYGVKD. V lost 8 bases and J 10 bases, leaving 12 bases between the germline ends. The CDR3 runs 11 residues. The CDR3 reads CAIGGPGEQFF. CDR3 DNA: TGTGCCATCGGAGGTCCCGGGGAGCAGTTCTTC.

The CDR3 DNA is TGTGCCAGCAGTGAAACAGTGAACACTGAAGCTTTCTTT. Amino acids: CASSETVNTEAFF. The chain carries TRBV6-4 and TRBJ1-1; D uncertain. Per germline, CDR1 MRHNA and CDR2 SNTAGT. Trimming shortened V by 3 bases and J by 0 bases, and 5 bases separated the two germline ends. This CDR3 spans 13 amino acids.

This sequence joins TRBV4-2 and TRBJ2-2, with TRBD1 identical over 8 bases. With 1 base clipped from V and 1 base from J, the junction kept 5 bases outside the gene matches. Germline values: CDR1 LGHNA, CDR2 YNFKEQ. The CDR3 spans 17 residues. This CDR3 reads CASSQGTGKGNTGELFF. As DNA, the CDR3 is TGTGCCAGCAGCCAAGGGACAGGGAAGGGGAACACCGGGGAGCTGTTTTTT.

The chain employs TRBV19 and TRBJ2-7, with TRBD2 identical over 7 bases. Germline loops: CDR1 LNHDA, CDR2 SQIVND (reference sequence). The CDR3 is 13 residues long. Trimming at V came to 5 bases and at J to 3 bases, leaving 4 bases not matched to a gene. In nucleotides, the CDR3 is TGTGCCAGTAGTGGAGCGGGAAGCTACGAGCAGTACTTC. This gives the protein CASSGAGSYEQYF.